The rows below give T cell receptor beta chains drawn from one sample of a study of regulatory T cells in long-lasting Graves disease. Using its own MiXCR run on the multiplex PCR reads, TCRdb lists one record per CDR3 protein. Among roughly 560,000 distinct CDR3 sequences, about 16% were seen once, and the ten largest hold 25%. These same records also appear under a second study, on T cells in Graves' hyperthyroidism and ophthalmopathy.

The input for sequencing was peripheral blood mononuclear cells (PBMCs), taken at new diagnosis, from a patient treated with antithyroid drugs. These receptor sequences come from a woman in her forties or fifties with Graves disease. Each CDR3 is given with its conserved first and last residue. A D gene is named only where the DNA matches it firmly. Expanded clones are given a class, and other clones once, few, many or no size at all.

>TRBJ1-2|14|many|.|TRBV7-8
TGTGCCAGCACCGATCAGACGGTTAACTATGGCTACACCTTC
CASTDQTVNYGYTF
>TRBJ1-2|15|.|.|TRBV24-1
TGTGCCACCAGTGATCAAAACCCGGGATCCTATGGCTACACCTTC
CATSDQNPGSYGYTF
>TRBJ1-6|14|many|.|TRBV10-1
TGCGCCAGCAGTCCAGGGGACCGGAATTCACCCCTCCACTTT
CASSPGDRNSPLHF
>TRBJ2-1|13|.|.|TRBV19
TGTGCCAGTGCCAAAGGGTCTTACAATGAGCAGTTCTTC
CASAKGSYNEQFF
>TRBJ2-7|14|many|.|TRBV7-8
TGTGCCAGCAGCTTAGTGCCGCAGACCTACGAGCAGTACTTC
CASSLVPQTYEQYF
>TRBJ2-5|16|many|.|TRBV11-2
TGTGCCAGCAGCTTAGACGGGGGTGTAGGAGGGGAGACCCAGTACTTC
CASSLDGGVGGETQYF
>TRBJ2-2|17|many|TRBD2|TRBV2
TGTGCCAGCGGAACGGGGGGCCTAGCGGGGCGGACCGGGGAGCTGTTTTTT
CASGTGGLAGRTGELFF
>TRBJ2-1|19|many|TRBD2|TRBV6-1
TGTGCCAGCAGCCCCCCGACTAGCGGGGGGGCCAGAGCCTACAATGAGCAGTTCTTC
CASSPPTSGGARAYNEQFF
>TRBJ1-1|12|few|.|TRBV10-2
TGCGCCAGCAGACAAATGAACACTGAAGCTTTCTTT
CASRQMNTEAFF
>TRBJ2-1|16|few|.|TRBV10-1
TGCGCCAGCAGTGAATTTTTTGGGGGATCGGGGAATGAGCAGTTCTTC
CASSEFFGGSGNEQFF
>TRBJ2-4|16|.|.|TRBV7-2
TGTGCCAGCAGCTGGGGGCTAGGGGTGGCCAAAAACATTCAGTACTTC
CASSWGLGVAKNIQYF
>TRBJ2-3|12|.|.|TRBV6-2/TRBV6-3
TGTGCCAGCAGTTACTGGACAGATACGCAGTATTTT
CASSYWTDTQYF
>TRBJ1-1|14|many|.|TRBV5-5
TGTGCCAGCAGCTCTCCCCGGGGGGACACTGAAGCTTTCTTT
CASSSPRGDTEAFF
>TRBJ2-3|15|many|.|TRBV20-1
TGCAGTGCTCCGCGATTAGCGGCCGACTCAGATACGCAGTATTTT
CSAPRLAADSDTQYF
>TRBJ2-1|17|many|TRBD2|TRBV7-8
TGTGCCAGCAGCTTAGTCCCTAGCGGGGGGGTCTACAATGAGCAGTTCTTC
CASSLVPSGGVYNEQFF
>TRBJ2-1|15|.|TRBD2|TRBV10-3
TGTGCCATCAGCACAATAGGGACTAGCGAAAATGAGCAGTTCTTC
CAISTIGTSENEQFF
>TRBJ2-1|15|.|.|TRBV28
TGTGCCAGCACGTCCCCCGGGGTAAATTACAATGAGCAGTTCTTC
CASTSPGVNYNEQFF
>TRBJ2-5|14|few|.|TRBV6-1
TGTGCCAGCAGGCCAACAGGGAACCAAGAGACCCAGTACTTC
CASRPTGNQETQYF
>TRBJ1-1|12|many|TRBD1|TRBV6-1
TGTGCCAGCAGTAACAGGGGTGGTGAAGCTTTCTTT
CASSNRGGEAFF
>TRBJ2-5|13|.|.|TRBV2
TGTGCCAGGGACGGGGGCGACGGGGAGACCCAGTACTTC
CARDGGDGETQYF
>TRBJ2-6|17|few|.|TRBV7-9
TGTGCCAGCAGCTCGACAGTGAAAAGCTCTGGGGCCAACGTCCTGACTTTC
CASSSTVKSSGANVLTF
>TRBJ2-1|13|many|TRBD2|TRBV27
TGTGCCAGCAAGAGCAGCGGGGGCAATGAGCAGTTCTTC
CASKSSGGNEQFF
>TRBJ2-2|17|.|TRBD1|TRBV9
TGTGCCAGCAGCGTAGGATCACAGGGGCATCGTACCGGGGAGCTGTTTTTT
CASSVGSQGHRTGELFF
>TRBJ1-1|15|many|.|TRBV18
TGTGCCAGCTCACCACCGGCTGTCTCGAACACTGAAGCTTTCTTT
CASSPPAVSNTEAFF
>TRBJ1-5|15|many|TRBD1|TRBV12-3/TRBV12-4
TGTGCCAGCAGTTTAGCAGGGACAGGGAGGCAGCCCCAGCATTTT
CASSLAGTGRQPQHF
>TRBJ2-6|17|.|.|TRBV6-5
TGTGCCAGCAGTTACAAACCCACAGGTGCTGGGGCCAACGTCCTGACTTTC
CASSYKPTGAGANVLTF
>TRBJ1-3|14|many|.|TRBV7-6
TGTGCCACCACAGACAGGAGCTCTGGAAACACCATATATTTT
CATTDRSSGNTIYF
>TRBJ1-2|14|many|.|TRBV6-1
TGTGCCAGCAGCACCGGGGGCCCTAACTATGGCTACACCTTC
CASSTGGPNYGYTF
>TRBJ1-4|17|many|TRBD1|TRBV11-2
TGTGCCAGCAGCTTAGAAGCGTGGGGGACAGGGGATGAAAAACTGTTTTTT
CASSLEAWGTGDEKLFF
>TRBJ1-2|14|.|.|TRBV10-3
TGTGCCATCAGTGAGTCCGGGGGTCAGGCTGGCTACACCTTC
CAISESGGQAGYTF
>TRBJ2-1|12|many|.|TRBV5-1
TGCGCCAGCAGCCCGTCTACAGAGCAGCAGTTCTTC
CASSPSTEQQFF
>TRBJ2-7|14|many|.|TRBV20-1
TGCAGTGCTAGAGACCCCATGGGGGCAGGGGAGCAGTACTTC
CSARDPMGAGEQYF
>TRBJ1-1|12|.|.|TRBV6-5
TGTGCCAGCAGTTACTTCGGGGGGCTTGCTTTCTTT
CASSYFGGLAFF
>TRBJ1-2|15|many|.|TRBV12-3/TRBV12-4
TGTGCCAGCAGCCCTACCACACCCTCCAACTATGGCTACACCTTC
CASSPTTPSNYGYTF
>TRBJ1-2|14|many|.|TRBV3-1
TGTGCCAGCAGCCAAGATGGGCTTGCCGCTGGCTACACCTTC
CASSQDGLAAGYTF
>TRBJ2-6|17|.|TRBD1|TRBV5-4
TGTGCCAGCAGGAAACAGGGGGCTTGGGCTGGGGCCAACGTCCTGACTTTC
CASRKQGAWAGANVLTF
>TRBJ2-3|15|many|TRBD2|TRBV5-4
TGTGCCAGCAGCATCGGACTAGCGGGGGGGGATACGCAGTATTTT
CASSIGLAGGDTQYF
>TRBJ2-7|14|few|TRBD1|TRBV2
TGTGCCAGCAGCGGAGACAGGGGACCCTACGAGCAGTACTTC
CASSGDRGPYEQYF
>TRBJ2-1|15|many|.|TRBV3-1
TGTGCCAGCAGCCAAGAGCGGGGGCGATACAATGAGCAGTTCTTC
CASSQERGRYNEQFF
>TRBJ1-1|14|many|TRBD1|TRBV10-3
TGTGCCATCAGTGGTGGACAGGGGGCTTCTGAAGCTTTCTTT
CAISGGQGASEAFF
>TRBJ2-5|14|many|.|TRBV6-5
TGTGCCAGCAGTTACGGTCCCTCGGGGGAGACCCAGTACTTC
CASSYGPSGETQYF
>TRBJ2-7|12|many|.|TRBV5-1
TGCGCCAGCAGCATTGGACGGGAAGAGCAGTACTTC
CASSIGREEQYF
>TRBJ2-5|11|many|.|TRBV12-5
TGTGCTAGTGGTTTCGGGGAGACCCAGTACTTC
CASGFGETQYF